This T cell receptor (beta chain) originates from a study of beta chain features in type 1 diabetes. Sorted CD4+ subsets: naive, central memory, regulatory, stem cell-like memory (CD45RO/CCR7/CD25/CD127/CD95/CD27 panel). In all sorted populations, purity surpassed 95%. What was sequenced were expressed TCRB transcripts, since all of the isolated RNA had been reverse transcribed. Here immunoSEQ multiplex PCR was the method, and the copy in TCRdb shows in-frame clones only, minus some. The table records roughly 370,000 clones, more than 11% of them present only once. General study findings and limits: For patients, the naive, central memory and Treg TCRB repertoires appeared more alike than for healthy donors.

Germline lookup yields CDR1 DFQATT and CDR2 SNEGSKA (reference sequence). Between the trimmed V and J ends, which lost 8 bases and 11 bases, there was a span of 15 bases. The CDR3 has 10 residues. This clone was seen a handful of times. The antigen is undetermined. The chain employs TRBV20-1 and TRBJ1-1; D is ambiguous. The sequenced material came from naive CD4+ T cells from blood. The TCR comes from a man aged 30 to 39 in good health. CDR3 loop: CSKKRLMAFF. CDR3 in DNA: TGCAGTAAAAAAAGGTTGATGGCTTTCTTT.